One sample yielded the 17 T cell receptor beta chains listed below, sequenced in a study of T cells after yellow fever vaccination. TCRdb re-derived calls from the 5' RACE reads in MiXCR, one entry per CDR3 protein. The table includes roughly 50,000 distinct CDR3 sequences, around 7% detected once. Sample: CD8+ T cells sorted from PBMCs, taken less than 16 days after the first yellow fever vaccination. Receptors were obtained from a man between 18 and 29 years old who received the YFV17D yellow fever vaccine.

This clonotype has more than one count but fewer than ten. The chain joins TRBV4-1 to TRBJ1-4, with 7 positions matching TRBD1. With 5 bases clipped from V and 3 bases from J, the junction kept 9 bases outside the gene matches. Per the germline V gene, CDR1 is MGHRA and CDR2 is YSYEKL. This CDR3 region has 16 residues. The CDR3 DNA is TGCGCCAGCAGCTTTGAACAGGGGAGGGCTAATGAAAAACTGTTTTTT. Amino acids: CASSFEQGRANEKLFF.

The CDR3, as DNA: TGTGCCAGCAGTTTAGGCGGACCGAGGACTGAAGCTTTCTTT. Translating it yields CASSLGGPRTEAFF. The rearrangement joins TRBV12-3 or TRBV12-4 to TRBJ1-1; D not resolved. The CDR3 totals 14 residues. Trimming took off 1 base at V and 5 bases at J, with 11 bases between the two ends.

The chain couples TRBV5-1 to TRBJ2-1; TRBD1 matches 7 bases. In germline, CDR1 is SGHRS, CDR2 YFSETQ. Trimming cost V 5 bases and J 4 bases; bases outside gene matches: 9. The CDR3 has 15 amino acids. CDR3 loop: CASSATGDSYNEQFF. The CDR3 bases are TGCGCCAGCAGTGCCACCGGGGACAGTTACAATGAGCAGTTCTTC.

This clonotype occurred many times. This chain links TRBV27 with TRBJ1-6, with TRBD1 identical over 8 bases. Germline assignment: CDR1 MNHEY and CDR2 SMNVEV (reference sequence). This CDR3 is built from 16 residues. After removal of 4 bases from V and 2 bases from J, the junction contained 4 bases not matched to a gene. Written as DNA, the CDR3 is TGTGCCAGCAGTTCCGGACAGGGAACCTATAATTCACCCCTCCACTTT. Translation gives CASSSGQGTYNSPLHF.

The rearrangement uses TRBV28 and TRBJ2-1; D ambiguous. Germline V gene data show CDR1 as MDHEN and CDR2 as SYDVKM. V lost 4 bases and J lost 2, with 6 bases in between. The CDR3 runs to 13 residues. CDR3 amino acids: CASSWSPYNEQFF. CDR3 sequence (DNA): TGTGCCAGCAGTTGGTCCCCCTACAATGAGCAGTTCTTC.

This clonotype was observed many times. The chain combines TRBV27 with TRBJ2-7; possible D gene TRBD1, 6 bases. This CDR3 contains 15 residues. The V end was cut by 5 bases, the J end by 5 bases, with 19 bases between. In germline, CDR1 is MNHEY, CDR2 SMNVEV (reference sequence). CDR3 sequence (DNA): TGTGCCAGCAGTCTTATAGGTCAACAGGGAAACGAGCAGTACTTC. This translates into CASSLIGQQGNEQYF.

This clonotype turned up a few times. CDR3 residues: CASRTENQPQHF. The CDR3 DNA reads TGTGCCAGCCGGACAGAGAATCAGCCCCAGCATTTT. The chain couples TRBV5-5 to TRBJ1-5; a weak D match, TRBD1 (6 bases). Per the germline V gene, CDR1 is SGHKS and CDR2 is YYEKEE (reference sequence). Trimming shortened V by 7 bases and J by 4 bases, and 9 bases separated the two germline ends. The length of the CDR3 is 12 residues.

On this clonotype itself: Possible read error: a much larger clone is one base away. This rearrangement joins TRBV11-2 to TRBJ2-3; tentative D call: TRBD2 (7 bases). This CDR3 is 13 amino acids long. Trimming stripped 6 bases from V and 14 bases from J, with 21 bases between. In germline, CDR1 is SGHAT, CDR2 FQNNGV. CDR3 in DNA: TGTGCCAGCAGTCATCCAGATCGGGGGGCGATGTATTTT. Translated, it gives CASSHPDRGAMYF.

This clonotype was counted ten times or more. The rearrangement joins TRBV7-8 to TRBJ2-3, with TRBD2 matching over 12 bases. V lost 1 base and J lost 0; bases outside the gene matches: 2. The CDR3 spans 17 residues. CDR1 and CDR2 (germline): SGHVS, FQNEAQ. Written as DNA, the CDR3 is TGTGCCAGCAGCTTAGATGGGACTAGCGGGAGCACAGATACGCAGTATTTT. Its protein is CASSLDGTSGSTDTQYF.

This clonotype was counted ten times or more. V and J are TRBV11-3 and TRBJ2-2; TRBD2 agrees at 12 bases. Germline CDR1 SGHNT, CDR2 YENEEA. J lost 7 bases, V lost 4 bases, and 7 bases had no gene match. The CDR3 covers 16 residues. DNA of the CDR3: TGTGCCAGCAGCTCCAGGACTAGCGGGGCGAACGGGGAGCTGTTTTTT. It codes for CASSSRTSGANGELFF.

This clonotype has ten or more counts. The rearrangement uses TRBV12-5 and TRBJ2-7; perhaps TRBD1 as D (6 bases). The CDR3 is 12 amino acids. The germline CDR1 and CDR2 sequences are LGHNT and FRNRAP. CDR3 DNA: TGTGCAACCAGGGGAGATTTGGACGAGCAGTACTTC. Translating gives CATRGDLDEQYF.

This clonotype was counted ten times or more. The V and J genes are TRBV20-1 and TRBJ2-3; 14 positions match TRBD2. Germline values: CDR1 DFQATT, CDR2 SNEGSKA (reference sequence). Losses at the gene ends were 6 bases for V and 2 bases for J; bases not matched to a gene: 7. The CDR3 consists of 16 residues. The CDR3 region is CSAPGLAGAPTDTQYF. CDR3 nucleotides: TGCAGTGCCCCGGGACTAGCGGGGGCCCCCACAGATACGCAGTATTTT.

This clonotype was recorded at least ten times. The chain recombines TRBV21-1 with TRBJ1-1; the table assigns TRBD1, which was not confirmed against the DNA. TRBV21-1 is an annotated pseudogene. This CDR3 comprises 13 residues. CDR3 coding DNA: TGTGCCAGCAGCGACCTGGACAGGGGAAAAGCTTTCTTT. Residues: CASSDLDRGKAFF.

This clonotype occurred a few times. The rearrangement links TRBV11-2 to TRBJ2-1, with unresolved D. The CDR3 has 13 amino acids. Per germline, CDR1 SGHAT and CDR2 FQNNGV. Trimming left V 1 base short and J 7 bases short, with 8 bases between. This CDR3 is CASSLVTENEQFF. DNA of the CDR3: TGTGCCAGCAGCTTAGTAACGGAGAATGAGCAGTTCTTC.

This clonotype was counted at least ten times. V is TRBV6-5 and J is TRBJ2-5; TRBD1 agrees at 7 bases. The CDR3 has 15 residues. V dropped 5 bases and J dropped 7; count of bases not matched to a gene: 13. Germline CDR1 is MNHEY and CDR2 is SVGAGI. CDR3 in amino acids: CASSHEQGFRVTQYF. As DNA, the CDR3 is TGTGCCAGCAGTCACGAACAGGGGTTCAGGGTGACCCAGTACTTC.

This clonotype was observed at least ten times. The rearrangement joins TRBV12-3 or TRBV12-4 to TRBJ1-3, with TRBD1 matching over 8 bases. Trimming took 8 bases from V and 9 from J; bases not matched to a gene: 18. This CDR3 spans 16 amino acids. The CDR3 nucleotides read TGTGCCAGCGCCGACTCCCCCGGGACAGGACTAGCCACCATATATTTT. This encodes CASADSPGTGLATIYF.

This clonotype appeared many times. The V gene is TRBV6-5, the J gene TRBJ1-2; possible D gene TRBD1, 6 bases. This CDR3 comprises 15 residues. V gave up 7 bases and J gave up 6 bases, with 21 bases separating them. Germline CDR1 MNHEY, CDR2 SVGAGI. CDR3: CASTQRVGGADGYTF. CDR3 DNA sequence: TGTGCCAGCACCCAAAGGGTCGGGGGGGCGGATGGCTACACCTTC.